This T cell receptor beta chain was documented in a study of beta chain features in type 1 diabetes. Study-wide findings and caveats: Patients with Type 1 diabetes showed moderately but significantly shorter TCRB CDR3s in all four CD4+ subsets.

The sequenced template was cDNA made from the entire isolated RNA. For naive, central memory and regulatory T cell samples, reads averaged around 3.8 million. TCRdb's table, derived via immunoSEQ multiplex PCR, lists solely in-frame clones and lacks some. The table has roughly 140,000 clones, around 50% seen once. Note on this clone: Its specificity is not known.

The CDR3 covers 13 residues. V shed 4 bases and J shed 5 bases, with 9 bases lying between them. The V gene's germline CDR1 is SGDLS and CDR2 YYNGEE. The chain carries TRBV9 and TRBJ2-2; D is perhaps TRBD1 (6 bases). The clonotype originates from a man younger than 30 in good health. Sequencing was carried out using Tregs from blood. The CDR3 spells CASSHRVTGELFF. The CDR3 DNA reads as TGTGCCAGCAGCCACAGGGTAACCGGGGAGCTGTTTTTT.